Reported below is one TCR beta chain. These data belong to a study of T-cell memory formation after mild COVID-19. TCRdb ran MiXCR on the 5' RACE reads and lists one entry per CDR3 protein. The sample lists roughly 400,000 distinct CDR3 sequences, approximately 19% seen once, with around a fifth in the top ten. The CDR3 is made up of 13 amino acids. Germline V lookup: CDR1 MNHEY, CDR2 SMNVEV (reference sequence). V lost 6 bases to trimming and J lost 7 bases; unmatched junction nucleotides: 7. The TCR was taken from a man between 18 and 35 years old who had mild COVID-19 (a few samples of this study predate the infection). Cell type and time point are not known. V gene TRBV27 combines with J gene TRBJ1-1; 8 bases are a match to TRBD1. Sequenced material: PBMCs or a T cell subset sorted from them (not recorded which). For the CDR3, the DNA is TGTGCCAGCAGCCGACAGGGGATGAGTGAAGCTTTCTTT. Its protein product is CASSRQGMSEAFF.